This TCR beta chain was sequenced for a study of tumor-infiltrating lymphocytes in glioblastoma multiforme. V dropped 4 bases and J dropped 6; count of bases not matched to a gene: 3. Looked up from germline, CDR1 is SGHRS and CDR2 is YFSETQ. CDR3 size: 13 residues. TCR beta libraries were built from RNA through three nested multiplex PCR rounds using modified ARM-PCR. No unique molecular identifiers were described for these TCRB libraries. TCRdb used MiXCR to reprocess the multiplex PCR reads, holding one entry per CDR3 protein. Of about 9,600 distinct CDR3 sequences listed, just over 65% were seen once; the top ten hold approximately 58%. This clonotype is classed as medium-sized.

The sequenced material came from brain tumor tissue. The chain combines TRBV5-1 with TRBJ2-1, with 8 positions matching TRBD1. This clonotype was sampled from a male donor with glioblastoma. CDR3 nucleotide sequence: TGCGCCAGCAGCCCAGGACAGGGCAATGAGCAGTTCTTC. It yields the protein CASSPGQGNEQFF.